This TCR beta chain came from a study of monozygotic twins with inflammatory bowel disease. General study points: Especially where disease activity was present, IBD patients had fewer clonotypes in common with others than healthy twins did. There was no support for any single strong signal or clonotype associated with IBD.

TCRdb reprocessed the 5' RACE reads, keeping one entry per CDR3 protein, no DNA. Found here are 310,000 or so distinct CDR3 sequences; the top ten clones hold over 2%. Germline V lookup: CDR1 DFQATT, CDR2 SNEGSKA (reference sequence). This CDR3 has 13 amino acids. On this clonotype itself: The antigen remains undetermined.

Blood, 2.5 to 3 ml, was drawn per donor. V usage is TRBV20-1 and J usage is TRBJ1-6. Input material: blood. The sequence derives from a human donor with ulcerative colitis or Crohn's disease, or a healthy co-twin of an affected twin (not recorded which). CDR3 sequence reads: CSARSVQNSPLHF.